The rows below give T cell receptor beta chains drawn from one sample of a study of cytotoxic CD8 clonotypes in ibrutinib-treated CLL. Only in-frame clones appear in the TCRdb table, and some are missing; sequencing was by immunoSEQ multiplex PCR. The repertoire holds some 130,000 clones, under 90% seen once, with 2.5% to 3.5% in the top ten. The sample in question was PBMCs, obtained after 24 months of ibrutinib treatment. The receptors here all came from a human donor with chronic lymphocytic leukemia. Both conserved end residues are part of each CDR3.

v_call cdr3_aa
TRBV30 CAWSVLGWRGYTF
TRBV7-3 CASSLTGDGNTEAFF
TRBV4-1 CASSPITGSHGYTF
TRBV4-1 CASSQGGRPNYGYTF
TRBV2 CASSEAGISNQPQHF
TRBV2 CASGGQGAGTEAFF
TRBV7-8 CASSLIGTADPNQPQHF
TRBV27 CASSLSHGTGTYEQYF
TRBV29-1 CSVHPGRGNYEQYF
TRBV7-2 CASSLELGGANVLTF
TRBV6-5 CASRGTGESGYGYTF
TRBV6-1 CASSEGVGAISGNTIYF
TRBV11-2 CASSLVGEPGENYGYTF
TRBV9 CAGSVVQGAAFGGELFF
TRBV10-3 CAISEQGGGNSPLHF
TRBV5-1 CASSLEQGFNTEAFF
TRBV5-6 CASINRGLDEKLFF
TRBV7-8 CASSQPTVGNTIYF
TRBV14 CASSQLADTGELFF
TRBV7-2 CASSPSLMNTEAFF
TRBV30 CAWRVQYLEKLFF
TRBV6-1 CASIQDTTYYEQYF
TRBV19 CASRNPGQSNYGYTF